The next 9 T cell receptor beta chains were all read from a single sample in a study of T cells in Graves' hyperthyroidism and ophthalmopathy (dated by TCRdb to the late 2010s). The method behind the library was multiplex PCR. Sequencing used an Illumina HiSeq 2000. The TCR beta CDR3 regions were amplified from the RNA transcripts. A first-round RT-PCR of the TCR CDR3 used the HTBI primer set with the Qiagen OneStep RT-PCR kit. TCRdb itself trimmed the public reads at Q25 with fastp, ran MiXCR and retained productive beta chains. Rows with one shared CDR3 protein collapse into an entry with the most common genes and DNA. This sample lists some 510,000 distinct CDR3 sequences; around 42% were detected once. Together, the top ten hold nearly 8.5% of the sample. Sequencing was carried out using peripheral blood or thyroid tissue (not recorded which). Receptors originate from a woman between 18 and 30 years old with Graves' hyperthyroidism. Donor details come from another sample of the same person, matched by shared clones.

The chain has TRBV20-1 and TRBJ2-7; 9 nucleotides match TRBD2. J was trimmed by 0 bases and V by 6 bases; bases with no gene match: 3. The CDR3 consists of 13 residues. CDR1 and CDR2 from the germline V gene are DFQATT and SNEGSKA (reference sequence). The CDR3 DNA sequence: TGCAGTGCCGTGACTAGCGGCTCCTACGAGCAGTACTTC. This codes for CSAVTSGSYEQYF.

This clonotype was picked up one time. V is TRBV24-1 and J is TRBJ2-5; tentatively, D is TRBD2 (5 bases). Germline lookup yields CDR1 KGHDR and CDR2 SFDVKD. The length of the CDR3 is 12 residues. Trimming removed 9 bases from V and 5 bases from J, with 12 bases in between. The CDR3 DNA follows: TGTGCCACCGGGCGGCGGGCCGAGACCCAGTACTTC. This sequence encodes CATGRRAETQYF.

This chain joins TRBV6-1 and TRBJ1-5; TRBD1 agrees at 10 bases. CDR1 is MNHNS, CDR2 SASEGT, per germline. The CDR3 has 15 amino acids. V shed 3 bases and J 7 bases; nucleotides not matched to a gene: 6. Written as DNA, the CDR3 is TGTGCCAGCAGTGACTTTGGACAGGGGGACCAGCCCCAGCATTTT. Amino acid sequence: CASSDFGQGDQPQHF.

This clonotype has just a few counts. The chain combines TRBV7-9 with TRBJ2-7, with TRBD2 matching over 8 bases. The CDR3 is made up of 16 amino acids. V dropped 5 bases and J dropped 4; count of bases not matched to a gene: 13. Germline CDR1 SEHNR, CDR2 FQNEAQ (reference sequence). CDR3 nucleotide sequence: TGTGCCAGCAGCATTACGAGGGGGACTAGGATATACGAGCAGTACTTC. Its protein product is CASSITRGTRIYEQYF. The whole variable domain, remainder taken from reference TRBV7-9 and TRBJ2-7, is DTGVSQNPRHKITKRGQNVTFRCDPISEHNRLYWYRQTLGQGPEFLTYFQNEAQLEKSRLLSDRFSAERPKGSFSTLEIQRTEQGDSAMYLCASSITRGTRIYEQYFGPGTRLTVT.

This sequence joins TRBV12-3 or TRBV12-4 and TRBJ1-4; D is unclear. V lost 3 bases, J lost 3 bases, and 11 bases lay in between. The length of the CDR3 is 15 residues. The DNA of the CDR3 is TGTGCCAGCAGTTTTACCCACAGATCTAATGAAAAACTGTTTTTT. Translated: CASSFTHRSNEKLFF.

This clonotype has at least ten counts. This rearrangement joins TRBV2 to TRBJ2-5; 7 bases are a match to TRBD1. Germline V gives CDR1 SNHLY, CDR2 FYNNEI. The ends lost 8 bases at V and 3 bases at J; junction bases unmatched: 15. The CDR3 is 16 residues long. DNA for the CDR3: TGTGCCAGCGGACACTCAACAACAGGGGATGAAGAGACCCAGTACTTC. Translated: CASGHSTTGDEETQYF.

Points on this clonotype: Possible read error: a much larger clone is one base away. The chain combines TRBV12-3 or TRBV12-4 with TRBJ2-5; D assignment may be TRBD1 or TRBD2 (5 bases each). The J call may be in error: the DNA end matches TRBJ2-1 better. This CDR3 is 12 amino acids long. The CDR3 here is CASSFEGETQFF. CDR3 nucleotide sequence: TGTGCCAGCAGTTTTGAAGGGGAGACCCAGTTCTTC.

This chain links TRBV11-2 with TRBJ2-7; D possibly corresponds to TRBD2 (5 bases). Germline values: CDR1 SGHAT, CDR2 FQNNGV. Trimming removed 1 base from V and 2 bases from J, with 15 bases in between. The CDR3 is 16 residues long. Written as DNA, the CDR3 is TGTGCCAGCAGCTTAGTCTTCCTAGCAGATGCCTACGAGCAGTACTTC. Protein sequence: CASSLVFLADAYEQYF.

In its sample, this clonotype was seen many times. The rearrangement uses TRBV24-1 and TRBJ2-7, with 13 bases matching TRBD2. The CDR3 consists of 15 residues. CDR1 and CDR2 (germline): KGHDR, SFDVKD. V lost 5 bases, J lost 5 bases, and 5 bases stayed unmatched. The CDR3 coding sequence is TGTGCCACCAGTGCGCCCGGACTAGCGGGAGACGAGCAGTACTTC. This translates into CATSAPGLAGDEQYF.